These 3 T cell receptor beta chains were all obtained from the same sample, sequenced in a study of shared clonotypes between healthy human individuals. Only in-frame clones appear in the TCRdb table, and some are missing; sequencing was by immunoSEQ multiplex PCR. The sample contains approximately 2,000,000 clones, just under 95% of which appear only once. The sample taken for sequencing was naive CD4+ T cells from PBMCs. Subset described: CD45RA+ positively selected. The receptor set was obtained from a man aged 18-30 years in good health. Some clones in this sample may be carry-over from other donors' samples.

This clone came up once. This sequence joins TRBV4-1 and TRBJ1-2; 9 bases line up with TRBD1. V trimming: 0 bases; J trimming: 1 base; junction bases outside the gene matches: 3. CDR1 and CDR2 (germline): MGHRA, YSYEKL. This CDR3 comprises 16 residues. CDR3 nucleotides: TGCGCCAGCAGCCAAGATAGGACAGGGGATAACTATGGCTACACCTTC. Translating it yields CASSQDRTGDNYGYTF.

The V and J genes are TRBV30 and TRBJ1-2; D is ambiguous. V was cut by 4 bases and J by 3 bases, with 21 bases left in between. CDR1 GTSNPN and CDR2 SVGIG come from the germline V gene (reference sequence). The CDR3 has 16 residues. DNA of the CDR3: TGTGCCTGGACCACCCCCCGCGGCCGATTCCACTATGGCTACACCTTC. It yields the protein CAWTTPRGRFHYGYTF.

This clone showed up just a few times. J is TRBJ1-1 and V is TRBV2; maybe TRBD1 (5 bases). The V and J ends lost 0 bases and 5 bases respectively, with 13 bases between them. Germline V gene sequence: CDR1 SNHLY, CDR2 FYNNEI. This CDR3 is 15 amino acids long. The CDR3 coding sequence is TGTGCCAGCAGTGAAGCGCTTCCGGGGGAAACTGAAGCTTTCTTT. Translation gives CASSEALPGETEAFF.